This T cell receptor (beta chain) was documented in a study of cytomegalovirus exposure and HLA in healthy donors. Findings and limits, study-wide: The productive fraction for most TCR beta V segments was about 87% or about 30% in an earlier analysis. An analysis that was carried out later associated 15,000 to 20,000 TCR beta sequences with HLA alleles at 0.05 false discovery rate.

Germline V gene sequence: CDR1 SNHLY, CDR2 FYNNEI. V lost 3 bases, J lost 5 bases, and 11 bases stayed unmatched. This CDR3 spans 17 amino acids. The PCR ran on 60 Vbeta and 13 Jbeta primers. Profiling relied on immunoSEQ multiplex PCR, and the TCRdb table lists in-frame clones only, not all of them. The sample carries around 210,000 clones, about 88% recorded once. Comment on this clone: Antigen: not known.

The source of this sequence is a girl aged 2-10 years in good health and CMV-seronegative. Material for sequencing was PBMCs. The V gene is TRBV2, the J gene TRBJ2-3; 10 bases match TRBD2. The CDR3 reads CASSDKASGGRRDTQYF. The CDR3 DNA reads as TGTGCCAGCAGTGATAAGGCTAGCGGGGGCCGGCGAGATACGCAGTATTTT.